Shown below are 19 T cell receptor beta chains from a single sample sequenced in a study of T cell repertoires in cytomegalovirus infection. Via MiXCR, TCRdb re-called the reads, giving one row per CDR3 protein. The profile shows approximately 1,000,000 distinct CDR3 sequences, roughly 31% of them singletons. Which antigens these TCRs recognize remains unknown. Sequenced here: cultured CD8+ T cells from PBMCs, sampled from culture after CMV antigen stimulation. Receptors were obtained from a human donor in good health (CMV status not recorded). Some clones in this sample may be carry-over from other donors' samples.

This clonotype has more than one count but fewer than ten. This chain uses TRBV4-1 with TRBJ2-1, with D possibly being TRBD2 (6 bases). CDR3 length: 17 residues. CDR1 and CDR2 (germline): MGHRA, YSYEKL. V lost 0 bases and J 5 bases, leaving 17 bases between the germline ends. DNA of the CDR3: TGCGCCAGCAGCCAAGAGATACTTCGGGAGCTTGACAATGAGCAGTTCTTC. This encodes CASSQEILRELDNEQFF.

The chain has TRBV19 and TRBJ1-6; D is unclear. Germline V lookup: CDR1 LNHDA, CDR2 SQIVND (reference sequence). The CDR3 spans 14 residues. V lost 1 base and J lost 6, with 7 bases in between. The CDR3 region has the DNA TGTGCCAGTAGTATAGGACGGCCTAATTCACCCCTCCACTTT. This codes for CASSIGRPNSPLHF.

The chain carries TRBV5-4 and TRBJ1-2; D is perhaps TRBD1 (5 bases). Germline V gene data show CDR1 as SGHNT and CDR2 as YYREEE (reference sequence). Trimming left V 3 bases short and J 7 bases short, with 10 bases between. The CDR3 contains 12 residues. CDR3 sequence (DNA): TGTGCCAGCAGCTCTCAGGGCGGTGGCTACACCTTC. Its protein is CASSSQGGGYTF.

This clonotype was seen a handful of times. The chain uses TRBV28 and TRBJ1-4; D possibly corresponds to TRBD1 (5 bases). The V and J ends lost 3 bases and 6 bases respectively, with 17 bases between them. Germline assignment: CDR1 MDHEN and CDR2 SYDVKM. The CDR3 runs 16 residues. The DNA for the CDR3 is TGTGCCAGCAGTTTGGGGCAGGGTGGTTCTTATGAAAAACTGTTTTTT. Residues: CASSLGQGGSYEKLFF. The full variable domain, completed using reference TRBV28 and TRBJ1-4, is DVKVTQSSRYLVKRTGEKVFLECVQDMDHENMFWYRQDPGLGLRLIYFSYDVKMKEKGDIPEGYSVSREKKERFSLILESASTNQTSMYLCASSLGQGGSYEKLFFGSGTQLSVL.

In this sample, this clonotype turned up a few times. V gene TRBV7-2 combines with J gene TRBJ1-1, with 7 bases matching TRBD1. Losses at the gene ends were 6 bases for V and 2 bases for J; bases not matched to a gene: 6. Looked up from germline, CDR1 is SGHTA and CDR2 is FQGNSA. The CDR3 is 14 residues long. CDR3 sequence (DNA): TGTGCCAGCAGGGCCAACAGGGGCAACACTGAAGCTTTCTTT. This gives the protein CASRANRGNTEAFF.

The chain employs TRBV25-1 and TRBJ1-2; D remains unclear. The CDR3 has 14 residues. The V gene lost 0 bases and the J gene lost 8 bases, with 13 bases spanning the gap. Germline CDR1 MGHDK, CDR2 SYGVNS. The CDR3 region is CASSEYWALDGYTF. As DNA, the CDR3 is TGTGCCAGCAGTGAATATTGGGCCTTGGACGGCTACACCTTC.

V gene TRBV4-2 combines with J gene TRBJ1-2; the D gene is possibly TRBD1 (5 bases). The length of the CDR3 is 15 residues. Looked up from germline, CDR1 is LGHNA and CDR2 is YNFKEQ. V was shortened by 1 base and J by 0 bases, with 9 bases between the two germline ends. CDR3 region: CASSQGQRPNYGYTF. The CDR3 bases are TGTGCCAGCAGCCAAGGACAGAGGCCTAACTATGGCTACACCTTC.

The rearrangement links TRBV7-9 to TRBJ1-6, with a weak D call TRBD1 (6 bases). Germline CDR1 is SEHNR and CDR2 is FQNEAQ (reference sequence). V was pared by 2 bases and J by 8 bases, with 10 bases between. CDR3 length: 14 amino acids. CDR3 DNA sequence: TGTGCCAGCAGCTTAACGGCAGGGGATTCACCCCTCCACTTT. Protein product: CASSLTAGDSPLHF.

V and J are TRBV24-1 and TRBJ2-5, with D unresolved. V lost 1 base, J lost 9 bases, and 8 bases lay in between. The length of the CDR3 is 12 residues. In germline, CDR1 is KGHDR, CDR2 SFDVKD. The CDR3 sequence: CATSDFSGAQYF. The DNA for the CDR3 is TGTGCCACCAGTGATTTTAGTGGGGCCCAGTACTTC.

The CDR3 here is CASTSPHSGNTIYF. The DNA of the CDR3 is TGTGCCAGCACCTCCCCCCACTCTGGAAACACCATATATTTT. This chain joins TRBV12-3 or TRBV12-4 and TRBJ1-3; D remains ambiguous. With 7 bases removed from V and 0 bases from J, the gap between germline ends came to 10 bases. The CDR3 extends over 14 amino acids.

Notes on this clonotype: At one end, the junction sequence differs from germline, possibly due to a read error. The chain recombines TRBV27 with TRBJ1-2; weak D call: TRBD1 (6 bases). The CDR3 sequence is 16 residues long. Looked up from germline, CDR1 is MNHEY and CDR2 is SMNVEV (reference sequence). CDR3: CANSFGMTGPRYGYTF. CDR3 DNA: TGTGCCAACAGTTTCGGAATGACAGGCCCCCGTTATGGCTACACCTTC.

In its sample, this clonotype was seen a few times. V usage is TRBV6-6 and J usage is TRBJ2-3; TRBD2 matches 10 bases. The CDR3 sequence is 13 residues long. CDR1 is MNHNY, CDR2 SVGAGI, per germline (reference sequence). Trimming removed 8 bases from V and 6 bases from J; junction bases left unmatched: 5. For the CDR3, the DNA is TGTGCCAGCCCCGGACTAGCGGTGGATACGCAGTATTTT. Its translation is CASPGLAVDTQYF.

This clonotype has ten or more counts. The chain carries TRBV6-6 and TRBJ1-2; a weak D match, TRBD1 (6 bases). The germline V gene encodes CDR1 MNHNY and CDR2 SVGAGI (reference sequence). V lost 4 bases and J lost 4, with 19 bases in between. This CDR3 spans 16 amino acids. In nucleotides, the CDR3 is TGTGCCAGCAGTTCTTTCCGCCAGGGGTCGACCTATGGCTACACCTTC. Protein sequence: CASSSFRQGSTYGYTF.

This clonotype appeared a single time. This chain links TRBV6-6 with TRBJ2-7; D gene unclear. Looked up from germline, CDR1 is MNHNY and CDR2 is SVGAGI (reference sequence). V was trimmed by 5 bases and J by 3 bases, leaving 17 bases between them. The CDR3 is 15 residues long. This CDR3 reads CASSTLDRAGYEQYF. The CDR3 DNA reads TGTGCCAGCAGTACCCTGGACCGGGCAGGCTACGAGCAGTACTTC.

This clonotype turned up a few times. The rearrangement links TRBV6-2 or TRBV6-3 to TRBJ1-5; 7 bases agree with TRBD1. The CDR3 totals 15 residues. Per germline, CDR1 MNHEY and CDR2 SVGEGT. Trimming took 1 base from V and 6 from J; bases not matched to a gene: 6. The CDR3 spells CASSYWTGGLQPQHF. CDR3 DNA sequence: TGTGCCAGCAGTTACTGGACAGGAGGGCTTCAGCCCCAGCATTTT.

V gene TRBV6-1 combines with J gene TRBJ2-4; D unresolved. Per germline, CDR1 MNHNS and CDR2 SASEGT. V dropped 0 bases and J dropped 0 bases, with 18 bases sitting between them. The CDR3 runs 19 residues. CDR3 in DNA: TGTGCCAGCAGTGAAGCTGGTGGGTTAGGGTCCGGAGCCAAAAACATTCAGTACTTC. It codes for CASSEAGGLGSGAKNIQYF.

J is TRBJ2-1 and V is TRBV12-3 or TRBV12-4; a possible D gene is TRBD1 (6 bases). This CDR3 is built from 14 residues. Deletions cut 5 bases from V and 3 bases from J, with 11 bases between. The DNA for the CDR3 is TGTGCCAGCAGTCCAGGGGCGGGCTACAATGAGCAGTTCTTC. This gives the protein CASSPGAGYNEQFF.

Comment on this clonotype: Its ends do not fully match the called genes, so a read error is possible. This chain links TRBV7-6 with TRBJ2-1; 9 bases agree with TRBD1. The CDR3 runs to 13 residues. Germline V gives CDR1 SGHVS, CDR2 FNYEAQ. This CDR3 is CASSSLGQGEQFF. The CDR3 DNA reads as TGTGCTAGCAGCTCCCTGGGACAGGGCGAGCAGTTCTTC.

There are many counts of this clonotype. The rearrangement links TRBV27 to TRBJ2-3; 9 positions match TRBD2. There are 16 residues in the CDR3. In germline, CDR1 is MNHEY, CDR2 SMNVEV (reference sequence). The trim removed 5 bases at V and 2 bases at J, leaving 8 bases unmatched. The CDR3 is CASSGVAGEATDTQYF. The CDR3 region has the DNA TGTGCCAGCAGTGGCGTAGCGGGGGAGGCCACAGATACGCAGTATTTT.